This T cell receptor (beta chain) comes out of a study of cytomegalovirus exposure and HLA in healthy donors. The CDR3 extends over 16 amino acids. Germline values: CDR1 MNHEY, CDR2 SVGAGI. The study ran its PCR with 60 Vbeta and 13 Jbeta primers. Measured with immunoSEQ multiplex PCR; TCRdb has only the in-frame clones, and not every one. The data hold about 180,000 clones, with about three quarters observed a single time. The rearrangement uses TRBV6-5 and TRBJ2-5; 9 bases align to TRBD2. With the DNA end fitting TRBJ2-7 better, the J assignment may be wrong. Material for sequencing was PBMCs. This sequence originates from a female donor in good health and CMV-seronegative. Here the CDR3 reads CASSFGTSRISYEQYF. CDR3 DNA: TGTGCCAGCAGTTTTGGGACTAGCCGAATTTCCTACGAGCAGTACTTC.